This T cell receptor (beta chain) was sequenced during a study of CD8 T cells in ankylosing spondylitis. General study results and limits: Made up of fewer than 10 highly homologous variants, a TCR beta motif appeared characteristic of ankylosing spondylitis blood.

This clonotype was observed a few times. The antigen remains undetermined. The TCR beta libraries were generated through quantitative 5'-RACE incorporating molecular barcodes. Each CDR3 protein is one row after TCRdb ran MiXCR on the 5' RACE reads. The table includes about 400,000 distinct CDR3 sequences, more than 20% detected once. The CDR3 consists of 12 residues. Germline V gives CDR1 LNHDA, CDR2 SQIVND (reference sequence). V was trimmed by 8 bases and J by 2 bases, leaving 9 bases between them. The source material was blood, either unsorted or a sorted T cell fraction (not recorded which). The sequence was obtained from a male donor with ankylosing spondylitis. J is TRBJ2-5 and V is TRBV19; D is unclear. This CDR3 is CASSWGQETQYF. The CDR3 coding sequence is TGTGCCAGTTCTTGGGGACAAGAGACCCAGTACTTC.